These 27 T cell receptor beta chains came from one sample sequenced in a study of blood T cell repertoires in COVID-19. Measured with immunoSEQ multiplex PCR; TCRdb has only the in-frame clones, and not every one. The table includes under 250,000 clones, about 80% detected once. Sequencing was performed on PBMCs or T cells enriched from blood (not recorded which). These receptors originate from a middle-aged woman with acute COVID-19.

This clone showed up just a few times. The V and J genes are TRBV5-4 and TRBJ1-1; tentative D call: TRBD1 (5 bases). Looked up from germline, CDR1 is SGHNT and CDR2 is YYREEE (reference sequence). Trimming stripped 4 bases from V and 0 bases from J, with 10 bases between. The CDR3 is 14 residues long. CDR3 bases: TGTGCCAGCAGCGTACAGGAGATGAACACTGAAGCTTTCTTT. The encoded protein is CASSVQEMNTEAFF.

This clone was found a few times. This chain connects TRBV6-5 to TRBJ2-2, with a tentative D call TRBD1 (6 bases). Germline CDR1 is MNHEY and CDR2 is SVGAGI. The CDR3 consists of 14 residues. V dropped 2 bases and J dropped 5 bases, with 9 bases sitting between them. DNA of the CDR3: TGTGCCAGCAGTTACGAGGGGGTTACCGGGGAGCTGTTTTTT. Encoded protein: CASSYEGVTGELFF.

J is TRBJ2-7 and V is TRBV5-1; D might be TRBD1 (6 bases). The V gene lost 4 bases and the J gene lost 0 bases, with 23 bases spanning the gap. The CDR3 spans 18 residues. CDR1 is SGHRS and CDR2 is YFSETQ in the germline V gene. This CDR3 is CASSLLGIGTSYSYEQYF. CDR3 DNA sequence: TGCGCCAGCAGCCTCCTGGGAATCGGGACATCTTACTCCTACGAGCAGTACTTC.

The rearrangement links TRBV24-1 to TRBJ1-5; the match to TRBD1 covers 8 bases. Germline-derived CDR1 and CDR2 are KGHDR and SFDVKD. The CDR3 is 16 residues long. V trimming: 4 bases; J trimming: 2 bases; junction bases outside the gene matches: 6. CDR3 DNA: TGTGCCACCAGTGAGGGTACAGGGGGTGGCAATCAGCCCCAGCATTTT. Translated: CATSEGTGGGNQPQHF.

CDR3 sequence: CASSTGGENYGYTF. The CDR3 DNA reads TGTGCCAGCAGTACAGGGGGGGAGAACTATGGCTACACCTTC. This rearrangement joins TRBV28 to TRBJ1-2, with 8 positions matching TRBD1. Germline lookup yields CDR1 MDHEN and CDR2 SYDVKM. J was trimmed by 2 bases and V by 5 bases; bases with no gene match: 4. This CDR3 is 14 amino acids long.

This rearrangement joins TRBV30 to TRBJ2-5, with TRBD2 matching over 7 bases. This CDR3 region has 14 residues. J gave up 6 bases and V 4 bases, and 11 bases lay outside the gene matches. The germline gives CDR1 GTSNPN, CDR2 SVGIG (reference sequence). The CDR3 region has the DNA TGTGCCTGGACCAACAGGCGGGAGCTTAAGACCCAGTACTTC. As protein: CAWTNRRELKTQYF.

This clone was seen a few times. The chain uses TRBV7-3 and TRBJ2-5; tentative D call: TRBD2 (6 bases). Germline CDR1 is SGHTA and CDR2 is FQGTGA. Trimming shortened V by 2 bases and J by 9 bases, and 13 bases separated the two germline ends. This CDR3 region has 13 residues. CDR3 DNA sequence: TGTGCCAGCAGCTTAGGCGGGACTGCGCCCCAGTACTTC. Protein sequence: CASSLGGTAPQYF.

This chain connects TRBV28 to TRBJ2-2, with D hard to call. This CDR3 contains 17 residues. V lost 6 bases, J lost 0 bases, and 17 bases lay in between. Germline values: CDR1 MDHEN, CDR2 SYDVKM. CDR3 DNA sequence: TGTGCCAGCAGCCCACACCTTGGTACAGCGAACACCGGGGAGCTGTTTTTT. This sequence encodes CASSPHLGTANTGELFF.

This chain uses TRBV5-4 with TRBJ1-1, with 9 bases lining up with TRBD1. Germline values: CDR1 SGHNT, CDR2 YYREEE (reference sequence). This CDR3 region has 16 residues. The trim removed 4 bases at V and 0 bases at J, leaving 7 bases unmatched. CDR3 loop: CASSRTGERMNTEAFF. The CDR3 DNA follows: TGTGCCAGCAGCCGGACAGGGGAGAGGATGAACACTGAAGCTTTCTTT.

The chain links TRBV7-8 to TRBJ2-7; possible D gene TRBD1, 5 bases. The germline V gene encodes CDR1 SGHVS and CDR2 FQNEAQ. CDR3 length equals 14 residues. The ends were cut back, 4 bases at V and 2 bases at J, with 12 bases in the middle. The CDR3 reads CASSSRQPPYEQYF. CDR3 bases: TGTGCCAGCAGCTCTAGACAGCCGCCCTACGAGCAGTACTTC.

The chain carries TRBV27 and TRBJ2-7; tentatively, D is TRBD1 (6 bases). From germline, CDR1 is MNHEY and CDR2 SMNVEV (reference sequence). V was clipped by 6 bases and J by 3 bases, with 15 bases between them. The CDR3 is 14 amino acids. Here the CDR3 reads CASRPGTSVYEQYF. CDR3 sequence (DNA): TGTGCCAGCAGGCCCGGGACATCCGTCTACGAGCAGTACTTC.

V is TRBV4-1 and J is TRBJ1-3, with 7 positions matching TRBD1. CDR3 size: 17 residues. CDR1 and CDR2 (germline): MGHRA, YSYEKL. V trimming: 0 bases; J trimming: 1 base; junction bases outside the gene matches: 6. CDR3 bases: TGCGCCAGCAGCCAAGATGGGAAACAGGGGTCTGGAAACACCATATATTTT. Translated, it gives CASSQDGKQGSGNTIYF.

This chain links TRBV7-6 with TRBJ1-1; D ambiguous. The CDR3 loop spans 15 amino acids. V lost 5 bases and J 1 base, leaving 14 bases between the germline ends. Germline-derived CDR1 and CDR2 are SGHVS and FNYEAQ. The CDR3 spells CASSKNGLGNTEAFF. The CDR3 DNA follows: TGTGCCAGCAGCAAGAACGGGTTGGGGAACACTGAAGCTTTCTTT.

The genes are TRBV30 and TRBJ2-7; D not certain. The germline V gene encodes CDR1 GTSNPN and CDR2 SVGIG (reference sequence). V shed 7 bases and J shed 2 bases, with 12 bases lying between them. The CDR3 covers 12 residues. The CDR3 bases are TGTGCCTTTAAAGCAGGCGCCTACGAGCAGTACTTC. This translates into CAFKAGAYEQYF. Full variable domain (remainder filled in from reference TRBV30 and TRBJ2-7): SQTIHQWPATLVQPVGSPLSLECTVEGTSNPNLYWYRQAAGRGLQLLFYSVGIGQISSEVPQNLSASRPQDRQFILSSKKLLLSDSGFYLCAFKAGAYEQYFGPGTRLTVT.

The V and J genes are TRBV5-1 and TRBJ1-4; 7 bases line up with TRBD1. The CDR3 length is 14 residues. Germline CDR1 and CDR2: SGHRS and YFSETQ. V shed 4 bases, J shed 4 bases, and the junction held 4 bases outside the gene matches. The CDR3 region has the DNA TGCGCCAGCAGCCGGGACAGAGATAATGAAAAACTGTTTTTT. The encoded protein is CASSRDRDNEKLFF.

Written as DNA, the CDR3 is TGTGCCAGCAGTCGTGGGGGACTAGCGGGAGATGAGCAGTTCTTC. It translates to CASSRGGLAGDEQFF. The chain combines TRBV28 with TRBJ2-1; 14 bases agree with TRBD2. V gave up 5 bases and J gave up 8 bases; unmatched junction bases: 5. Per the germline V gene, CDR1 is MDHEN and CDR2 is SYDVKM. This CDR3 is built from 15 residues.

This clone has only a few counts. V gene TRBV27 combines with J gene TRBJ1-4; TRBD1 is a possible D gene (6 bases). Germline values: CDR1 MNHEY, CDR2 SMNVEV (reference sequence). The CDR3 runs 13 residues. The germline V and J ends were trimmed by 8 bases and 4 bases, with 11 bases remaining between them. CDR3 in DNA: TGTGCCAGCTTAGGGGGAAGTAATGAAAAACTGTTTTTT. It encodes CASLGGSNEKLFF.

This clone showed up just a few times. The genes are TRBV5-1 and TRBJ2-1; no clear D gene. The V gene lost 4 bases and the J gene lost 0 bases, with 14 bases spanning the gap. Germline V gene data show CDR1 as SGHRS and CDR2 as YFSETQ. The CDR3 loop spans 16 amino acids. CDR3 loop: CASSVGQPSSYNEQFF. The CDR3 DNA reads TGCGCCAGCAGCGTTGGGCAACCAAGCTCCTACAATGAGCAGTTCTTC.

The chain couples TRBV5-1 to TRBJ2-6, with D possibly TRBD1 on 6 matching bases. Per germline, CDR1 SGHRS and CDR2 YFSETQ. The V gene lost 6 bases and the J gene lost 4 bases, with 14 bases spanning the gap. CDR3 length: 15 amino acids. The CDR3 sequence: CASKVGATGANVLTF. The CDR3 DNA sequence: TGCGCCAGCAAAGTGGGGGCTACGGGGGCCAACGTCCTGACTTTC.

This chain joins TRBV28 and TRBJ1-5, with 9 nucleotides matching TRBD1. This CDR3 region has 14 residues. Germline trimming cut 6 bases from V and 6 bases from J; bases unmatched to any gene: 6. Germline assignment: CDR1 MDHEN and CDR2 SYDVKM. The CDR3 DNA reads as TGTGCCAGCAGCTACAGGGGGCGGGTTCAGCCCCAGCATTTT. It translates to CASSYRGRVQPQHF.

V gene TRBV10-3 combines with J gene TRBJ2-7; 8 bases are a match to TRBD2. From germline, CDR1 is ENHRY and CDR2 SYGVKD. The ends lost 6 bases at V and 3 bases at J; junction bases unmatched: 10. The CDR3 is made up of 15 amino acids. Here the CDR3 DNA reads TGTGCCATCAGCGCAACCCCGGGACTAGGCTACGAGCAGTACTTC. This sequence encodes CAISATPGLGYEQYF.

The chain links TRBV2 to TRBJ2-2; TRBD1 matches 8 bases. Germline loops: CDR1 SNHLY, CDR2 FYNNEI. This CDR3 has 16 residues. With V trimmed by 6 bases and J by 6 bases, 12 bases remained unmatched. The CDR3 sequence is CASSVGQGRVAGELFF. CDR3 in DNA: TGTGCCAGCAGCGTCGGACAGGGTCGCGTGGCCGGGGAGCTGTTTTTT.

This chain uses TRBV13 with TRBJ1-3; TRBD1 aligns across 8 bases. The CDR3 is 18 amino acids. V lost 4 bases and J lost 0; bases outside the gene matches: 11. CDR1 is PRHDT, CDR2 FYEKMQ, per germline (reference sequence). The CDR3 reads CASSSTLKGTGSGNTIYF. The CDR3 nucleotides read TGTGCCAGCAGCTCCACTCTTAAGGGGACAGGCTCTGGAAACACCATATATTTT.

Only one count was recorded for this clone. The CDR3: CASSLLDQGGYGYTF. As DNA, the CDR3 is TGTGCCAGCAGCTTGCTTGATCAGGGGGGATATGGCTACACCTTC. This sequence joins TRBV5-4 and TRBJ1-2; 7 bases agree with TRBD1. The CDR3 has 15 amino acids. The V gene's germline CDR1 is SGHNT and CDR2 YYREEE (reference sequence). The V gene end was trimmed by 1 base and the J gene end by 5 bases; junction bases not matched to a gene: 8.

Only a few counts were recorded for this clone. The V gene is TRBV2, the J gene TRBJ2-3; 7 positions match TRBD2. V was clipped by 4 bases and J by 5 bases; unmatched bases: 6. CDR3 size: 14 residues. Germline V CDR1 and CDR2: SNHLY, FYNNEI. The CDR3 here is CASSVGRERDTQYF. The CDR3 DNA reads TGTGCCAGCAGTGTAGGGCGGGAGAGAGATACGCAGTATTTT.

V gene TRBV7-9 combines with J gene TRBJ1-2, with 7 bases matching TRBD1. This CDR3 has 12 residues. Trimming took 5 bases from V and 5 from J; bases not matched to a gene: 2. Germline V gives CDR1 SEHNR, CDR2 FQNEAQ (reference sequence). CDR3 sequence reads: CASSIQGYGYTF. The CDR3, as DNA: TGTGCCAGCAGCATACAGGGGTATGGCTACACCTTC.

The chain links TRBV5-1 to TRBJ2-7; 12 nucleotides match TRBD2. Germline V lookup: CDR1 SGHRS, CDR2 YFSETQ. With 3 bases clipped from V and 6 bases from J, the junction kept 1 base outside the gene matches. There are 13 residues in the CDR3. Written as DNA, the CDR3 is TGCGCCAGCAGCTCGGGACTAGCGGGCGAGCAGTACTTC. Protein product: CASSSGLAGEQYF.